This T cell receptor beta chain came from a study of T-cell reconstitution after alpha-beta-depleted transplantation in children. Study-wide points: After transplant, high TCRbeta diversity at day 60 in some patients arose from surviving recipient T cells and thymic progenitors. T cells produced anew were the main source of T-cell counts and diversity one year after transplant. Several hundred graft clones that had expanded were reportedly the source of alpha-beta T cells about two months after transplant.

This sample's TCRbeta library carried unique molecular identifier barcodes. TCRdb processed the PCR reads anew with MiXCR; each CDR3 protein has one entry. The repertoire holds around 78,000 distinct CDR3 sequences, with 13% to 15% as singletons. In this sample, this clonotype turned up many times. As yet, its antigen is unknown. The CDR3 totals 14 residues. V lost 1 base and J 2 bases, leaving 8 bases between the germline ends. Germline CDR1 SEHNR, CDR2 FQNEAQ (reference sequence). The receptor was isolated from a male patient between 2 and 10 years old who had a stem cell transplant for acute lymphoblastic leukemia, so the T cells may come from the graft donor. The sequencing used PBMCs, mostly from graft donor cells, collected 180 days after TCRalphabeta/CD19-depleted stem cell transplant. The rearrangement uses TRBV7-9 and TRBJ1-1; D is uncertain. The CDR3 DNA reads as TGTGCCAGCAGCTTAGAACGGGTCAACACTGAAGCTTTCTTT. Residues: CASSLERVNTEAFF.